This entry lists 8 T cell receptor beta chains sequenced from one sample in a study of control samples from healthy donors and cancer patients. Sequenced by immunoSEQ multiplex PCR; TCRdb stores in-frame clones only, minus some. The table shows approximately 130,000 clones, with around nine tenths occurring only once. Source material: blood. These receptors were obtained from a man aged 30 to 45 in good health.

The chain couples TRBV9 to TRBJ2-3; no firm D call. Trimming shortened V by 4 bases and J by 6 bases, and 18 bases separated the two germline ends. The CDR3 consists of 15 residues. The germline V gene encodes CDR1 SGDLS and CDR2 YYNGEE. The CDR3 protein is CASSPRLIQADTQYF. CDR3 coding DNA: TGTGCCAGCAGCCCAAGACTCATTCAGGCGGATACGCAGTATTTT.

The chain combines TRBV5-1 with TRBJ1-1; 8 bases are a match to TRBD1. Germline-derived CDR1 and CDR2 are SGHRS and YFSETQ. The CDR3 runs to 15 residues. V gave up 3 bases and J gave up 4 bases; unmatched junction bases: 8. CDR3 sequence (DNA): TGCGCCAGCAGCTCACGGACAGGGTTGAGCACTGAAGCTTTCTTT. Translation: CASSSRTGLSTEAFF.

This clone was seen a single time. The chain carries TRBV20-1 and TRBJ1-1, with 8 bases fitting TRBD1. With V trimmed by 3 bases and J by 5 bases, 8 bases remained unmatched. The CDR3 extends over 14 amino acids. The germline CDR1 and CDR2 sequences are DFQATT and SNEGSKA (reference sequence). In nucleotides, the CDR3 is TGCAGTGCTAGTCCCAGGGGGCAGGGAACTGAAGCTTTCTTT. It yields the protein CSASPRGQGTEAFF.

The chain employs TRBV6-1 and TRBJ1-2; D is undetermined. The V end was cut by 0 bases, the J end by 8 bases, with 10 bases between. CDR3 length: 13 amino acids. Per germline, CDR1 MNHNS and CDR2 SASEGT. CDR3 in amino acids: CASSEAFDEGYTF. CDR3 bases: TGTGCCAGCAGTGAAGCATTCGACGAGGGCTACACCTTC.

In its sample, this clone was seen a few times. This chain connects TRBV13 to TRBJ2-1; a possible D gene is TRBD2 (6 bases). The germline V gene encodes CDR1 PRHDT and CDR2 FYEKMQ (reference sequence). V was pared by 6 bases and J by 4 bases, with 19 bases between. The CDR3 covers 16 residues. For the CDR3, the DNA is TGTGCCAGCAGTTTCGAAGGGATAGCGGATTACAATGAGCAGTTCTTC. This translates into CASSFEGIADYNEQFF.

The genes are TRBV5-1 and TRBJ1-6; 7 positions agree with TRBD1. This CDR3 is 14 amino acids long. Trimming removed 4 bases from V and 6 bases from J; junction bases left unmatched: 4. Looked up from germline, CDR1 is SGHRS and CDR2 is YFSETQ. As DNA, the CDR3 is TGCGCCAGCAGCAGGACAGGCCCTAATTCACCCCTCCACTTT. Translating gives CASSRTGPNSPLHF.

This chain uses TRBV10-2 with TRBJ2-7; TRBD2 matches at 12 bases. This CDR3 is 13 amino acids long. J was trimmed by 4 bases and V by 6 bases; bases with no gene match: 1. Germline CDR1 WSHSY, CDR2 SAAADI. CDR3: CASRTSGGYEQYV. The DNA for the CDR3 is TGCGCCAGCAGGACTAGCGGGGGTTACGAGCAGTACGTC.

This clone was detected only a few times. The CDR3 here is CASSRGRRGSGNEQFF. The CDR3 nucleotides are TGTGCCAGCAGTCGGGGCAGGAGGGGTTCGGGCAATGAGCAGTTCTTC. The chain combines TRBV2 with TRBJ2-1, with D perhaps TRBD2 (6 bases). The CDR3 extends over 16 amino acids. Germline CDR1 and CDR2: SNHLY and FYNNEI. Trimming shortened V by 5 bases and J by 6 bases, and 20 bases separated the two germline ends.